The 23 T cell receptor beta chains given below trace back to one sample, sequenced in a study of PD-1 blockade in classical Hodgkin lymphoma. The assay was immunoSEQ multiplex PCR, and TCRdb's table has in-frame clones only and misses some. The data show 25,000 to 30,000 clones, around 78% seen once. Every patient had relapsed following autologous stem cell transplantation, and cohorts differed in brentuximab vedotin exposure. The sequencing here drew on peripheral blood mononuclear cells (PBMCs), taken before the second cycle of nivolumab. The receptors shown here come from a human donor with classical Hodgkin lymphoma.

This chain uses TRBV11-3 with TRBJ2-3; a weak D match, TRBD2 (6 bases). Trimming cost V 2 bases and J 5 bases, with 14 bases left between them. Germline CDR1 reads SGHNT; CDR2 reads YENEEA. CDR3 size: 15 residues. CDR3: CASSLTRTTGDTQYF. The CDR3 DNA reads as TGTGCCAGCAGCTTAACTCGGACTACCGGAGATACGCAGTATTTT.

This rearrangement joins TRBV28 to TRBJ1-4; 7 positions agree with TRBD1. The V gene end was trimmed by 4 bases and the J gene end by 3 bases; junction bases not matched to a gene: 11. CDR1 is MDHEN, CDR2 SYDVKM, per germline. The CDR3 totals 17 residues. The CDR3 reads CASSSLDRERANEKLFF. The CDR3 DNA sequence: TGTGCCAGCAGTTCCCTTGACAGGGAGAGGGCTAATGAAAAACTGTTTTTT.

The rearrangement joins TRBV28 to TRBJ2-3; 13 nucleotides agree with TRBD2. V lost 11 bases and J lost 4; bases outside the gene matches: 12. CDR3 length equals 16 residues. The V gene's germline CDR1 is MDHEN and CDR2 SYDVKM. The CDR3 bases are TGTGCCTCAACCACCGGGACTAGCGGGATAGCAGATACGCAGTATTTT. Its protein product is CASTTGTSGIADTQYF.

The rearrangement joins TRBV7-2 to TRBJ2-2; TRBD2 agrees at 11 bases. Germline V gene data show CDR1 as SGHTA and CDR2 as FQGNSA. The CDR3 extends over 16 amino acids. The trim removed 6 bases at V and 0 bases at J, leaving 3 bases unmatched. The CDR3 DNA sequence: TGTGCCAGCAGTACTAGCGGGGGAGCGAACACCGGGGAGCTGTTTTTT. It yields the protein CASSTSGGANTGELFF.

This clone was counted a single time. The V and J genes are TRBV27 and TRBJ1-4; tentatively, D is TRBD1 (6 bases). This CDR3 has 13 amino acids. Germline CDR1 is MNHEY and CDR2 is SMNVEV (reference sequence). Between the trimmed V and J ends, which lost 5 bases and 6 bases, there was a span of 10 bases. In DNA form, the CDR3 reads TGTGCCAGCAGTCCCCGGACAGATGAAAAACTGTTTTTT. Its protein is CASSPRTDEKLFF.

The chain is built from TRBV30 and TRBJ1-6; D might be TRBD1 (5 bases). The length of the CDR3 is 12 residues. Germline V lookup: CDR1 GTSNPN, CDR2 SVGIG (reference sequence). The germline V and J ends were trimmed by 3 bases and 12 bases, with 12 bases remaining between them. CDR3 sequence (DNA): TGTGCCTGGAGCGCAGGGTTTGGACCCCTCCACTTT. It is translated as CAWSAGFGPLHF. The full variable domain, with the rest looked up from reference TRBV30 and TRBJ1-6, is SQTIHQWPATLVQPVGSPLSLECTVEGTSNPNLYWYRQAAGRGLQLLFYSVGIGQISSEVPQNLSASRPQDRQFILSSKKLLLSDSGFYLCAWSAGFGPLHFGNGTRLTVT.

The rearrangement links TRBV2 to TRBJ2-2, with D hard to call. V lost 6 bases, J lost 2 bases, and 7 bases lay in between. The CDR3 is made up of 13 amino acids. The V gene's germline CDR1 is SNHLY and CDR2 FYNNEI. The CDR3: CASSLKNTGELFF. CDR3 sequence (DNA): TGTGCCAGCAGCCTCAAAAACACCGGGGAGCTGTTTTTT.

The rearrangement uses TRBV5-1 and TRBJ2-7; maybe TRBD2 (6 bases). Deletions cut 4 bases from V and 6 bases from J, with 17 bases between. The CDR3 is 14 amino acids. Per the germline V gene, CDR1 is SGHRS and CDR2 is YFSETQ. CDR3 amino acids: CASSPGTLSVEQYF. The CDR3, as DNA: TGCGCCAGCAGCCCTGGGACTCTTTCCGTCGAGCAGTACTTC.

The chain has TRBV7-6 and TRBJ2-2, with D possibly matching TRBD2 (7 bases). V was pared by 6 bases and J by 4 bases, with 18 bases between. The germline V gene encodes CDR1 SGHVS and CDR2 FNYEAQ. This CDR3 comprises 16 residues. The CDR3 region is CASSRPEGGGTGELFF. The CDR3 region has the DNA TGTGCCAGCAGTAGACCGGAGGGAGGGGGCACCGGGGAGCTGTTTTTT.

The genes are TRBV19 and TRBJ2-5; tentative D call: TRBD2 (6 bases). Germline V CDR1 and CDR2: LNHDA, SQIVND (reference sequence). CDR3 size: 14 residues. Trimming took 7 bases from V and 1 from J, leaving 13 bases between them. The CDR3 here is CASTGGGFQETQYF. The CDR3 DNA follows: TGTGCCAGTACCGGTGGGGGGTTCCAAGAGACCCAGTACTTC.

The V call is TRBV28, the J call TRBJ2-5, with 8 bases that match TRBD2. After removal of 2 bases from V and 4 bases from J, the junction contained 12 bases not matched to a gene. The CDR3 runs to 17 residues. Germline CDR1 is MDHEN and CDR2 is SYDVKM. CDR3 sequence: CASSLHGSGVQGETQYF. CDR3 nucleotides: TGTGCCAGCAGTTTACATGGTAGCGGGGTACAGGGAGAGACCCAGTACTTC.

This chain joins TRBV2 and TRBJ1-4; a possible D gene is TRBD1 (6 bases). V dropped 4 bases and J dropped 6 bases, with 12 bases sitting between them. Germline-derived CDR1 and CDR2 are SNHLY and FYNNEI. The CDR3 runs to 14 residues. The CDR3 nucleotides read TGTGCCAGCAGTGGCGATGGGACATATGAAAAACTGTTTTTT. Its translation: CASSGDGTYEKLFF. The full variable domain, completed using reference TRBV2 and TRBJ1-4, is EPEVTQTPSHQVTQMGQEVILRCVPISNHLYFYWYRQILGQKVEFLVSFYNNEISEKSEIFDDQFSVERPDGSNFTLKIRSTKLEDSAMYFCASSGDGTYEKLFFGSGTQLSVL.

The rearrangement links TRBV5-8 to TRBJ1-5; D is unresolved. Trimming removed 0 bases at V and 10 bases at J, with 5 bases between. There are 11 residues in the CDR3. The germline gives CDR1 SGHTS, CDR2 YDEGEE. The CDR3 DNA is TGTGCCAGCAGCTTGGTACCACCCCAGCATTTT. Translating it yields CASSLVPPQHF.

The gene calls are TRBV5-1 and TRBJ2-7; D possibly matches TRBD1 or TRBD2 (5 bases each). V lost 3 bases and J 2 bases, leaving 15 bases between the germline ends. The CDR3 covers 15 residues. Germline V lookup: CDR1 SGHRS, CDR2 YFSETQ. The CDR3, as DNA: TGCGCCAGCAGCTGGGGACCCCGAGCTACCTACGAGCAGTACTTC. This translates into CASSWGPRATYEQYF.

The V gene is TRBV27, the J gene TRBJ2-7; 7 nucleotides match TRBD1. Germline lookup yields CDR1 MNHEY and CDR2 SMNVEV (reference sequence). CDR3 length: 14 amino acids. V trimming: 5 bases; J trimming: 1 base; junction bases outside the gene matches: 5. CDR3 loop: CASSISGQSYEQYV. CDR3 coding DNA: TGTGCCAGCAGTATTTCGGGACAGTCCTACGAGCAGTACGTC.

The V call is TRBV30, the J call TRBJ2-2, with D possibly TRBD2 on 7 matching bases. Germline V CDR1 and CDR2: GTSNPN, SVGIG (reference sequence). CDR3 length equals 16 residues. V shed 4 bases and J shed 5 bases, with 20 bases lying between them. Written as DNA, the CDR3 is TGTGCCTGGACCATCATGGGGGGGGCCGGGACCGGGGAGCTGTTTTTT. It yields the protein CAWTIMGGAGTGELFF.

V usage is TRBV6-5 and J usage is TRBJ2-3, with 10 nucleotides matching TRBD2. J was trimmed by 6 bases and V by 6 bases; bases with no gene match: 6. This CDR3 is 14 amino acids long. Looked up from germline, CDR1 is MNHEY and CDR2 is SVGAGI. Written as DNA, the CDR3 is TGTGCCAGCAGCCCAGCGGGGGGGCTGGATACGCAGTATTTT. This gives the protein CASSPAGGLDTQYF.

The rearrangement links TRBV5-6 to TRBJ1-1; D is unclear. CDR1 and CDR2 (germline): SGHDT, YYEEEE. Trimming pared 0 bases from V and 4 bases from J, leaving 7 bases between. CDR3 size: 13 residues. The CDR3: CASSLAVGTEAFF. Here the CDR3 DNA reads TGTGCCAGCAGCTTGGCGGTGGGCACTGAAGCTTTCTTT.

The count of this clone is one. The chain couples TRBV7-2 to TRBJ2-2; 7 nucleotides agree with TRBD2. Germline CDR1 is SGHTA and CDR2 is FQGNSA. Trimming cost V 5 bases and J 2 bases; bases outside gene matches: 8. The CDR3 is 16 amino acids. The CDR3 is CASSQRASGNTGELFF. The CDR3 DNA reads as TGTGCCAGCAGCCAGCGGGCTAGCGGAAACACCGGGGAGCTGTTTTTT.

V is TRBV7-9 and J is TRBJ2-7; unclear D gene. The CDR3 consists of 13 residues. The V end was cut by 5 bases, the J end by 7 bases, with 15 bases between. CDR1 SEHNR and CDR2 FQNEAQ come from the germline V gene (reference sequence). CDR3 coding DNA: TGTGCCAGCAGCCCTTCCGCAAGTCATGAGCAGTACTTC. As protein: CASSPSASHEQYF.

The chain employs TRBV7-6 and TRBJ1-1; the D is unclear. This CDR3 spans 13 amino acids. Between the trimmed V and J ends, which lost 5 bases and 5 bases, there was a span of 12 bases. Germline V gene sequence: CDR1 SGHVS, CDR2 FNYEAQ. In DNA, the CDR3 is TGTGCCAGCAGCACCACCTGGCAGACTGAAGCTTTCTTT. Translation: CASSTTWQTEAFF. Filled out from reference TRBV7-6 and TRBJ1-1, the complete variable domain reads GAGVSQSPRYKVTKRGQDVALRCDPISGHVSLYWYRQALGQGPEFLTYFNYEAQQDKSGLPNDRFSAERPEGSISTLTIQRTEQRDSAMYRCASSTTWQTEAFFGQGTRLTVV.

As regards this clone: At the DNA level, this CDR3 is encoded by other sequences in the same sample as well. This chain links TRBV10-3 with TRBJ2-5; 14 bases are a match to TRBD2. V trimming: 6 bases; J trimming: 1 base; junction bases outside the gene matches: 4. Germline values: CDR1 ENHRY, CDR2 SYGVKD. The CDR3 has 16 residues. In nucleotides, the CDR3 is TGTGCCATCAGCCGGACTAGCGGGGGGTCCCAAGAGACCCAGTACTTC. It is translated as CAISRTSGGSQETQYF.

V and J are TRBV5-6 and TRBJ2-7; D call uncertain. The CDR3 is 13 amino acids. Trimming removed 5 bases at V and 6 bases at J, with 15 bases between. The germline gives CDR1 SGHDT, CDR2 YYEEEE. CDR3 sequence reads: CASSSTVMSEQYF. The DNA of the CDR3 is TGTGCCAGCAGTTCCACAGTCATGAGCGAGCAGTACTTC.